A single sample is the source of the 4 T cell receptor beta chains below, sequenced in a study of cytomegalovirus exposure and HLA in healthy donors (dated by TCRdb to about 2017). Library preparation was by the immunoSEQ multiplex PCR assay. The multiplex PCR relied on a mix of 60 forward primers for TCR Vbeta segments and 13 reverse primers for TCR Jbeta segments. Here the immuneACCESS table is served through TCRdb, limited to in-frame sequences with V and J called. Missing clones are a known gap in these copies; in checked studies unresolved V genes cover under half, and the rest lacks a known reason. The sample includes approximately 170,000 clones, with about 85% observed a single time. Together, the top ten hold 1% of the sample. Sequenced: PBMCs. The receptors originated from a boy aged 2 to 10 in good health and CMV-seronegative.

The chain uses TRBV5-4 and TRBJ2-7; D perhaps matches TRBD1 (7 bases). Germline CDR1 reads SGHNT; CDR2 reads YYREEE (reference sequence). Trimming shortened V by 4 bases and J by 5 bases, and 22 bases separated the two germline ends. The CDR3 length is 16 residues. The chain's CDR3 is CASSRGRGGMVHEQYF. Here the CDR3 DNA reads TGTGCCAGCAGCAGGGGGCGTGGCGGGATGGTCCACGAGCAGTACTTC. Based on the CDR3 plus reference TRBV5-4 and TRBJ2-7, the full variable domain is ETGVTQSPTHLIKTRGQQVTLRCSSQSGHNTVSWYQQALGQGPQFIFQYYREEENGRGNFPPRFSGLQFPNYSSELNVNALELDDSALYLCASSRGRGGMVHEQYFGPGTRLTVT.

This chain connects TRBV5-4 to TRBJ2-7; 11 bases are a match to TRBD2. CDR1 and CDR2 from the germline V gene are SGHNT and YYREEE (reference sequence). The V and J ends lost 0 bases and 0 bases, in that order; junction bases with no gene match: 2. The CDR3 covers 16 residues. CDR3 amino acids: CASSLVSGRASYEQYF. The CDR3 DNA reads as TGTGCCAGCAGCTTGGTTAGCGGGAGGGCCTCCTACGAGCAGTACTTC.

CDR3 nucleotide sequence: TGTGCCAGTAGTATGGGGCCTGCCGGGACCGGGGAGCTGTTTTTT. Translated, it gives CASSMGPAGTGELFF. This rearrangement joins TRBV19 to TRBJ2-2; possibly TRBD1 for D (5 bases). Germline-derived CDR1 and CDR2 are LNHDA and SQIVND (reference sequence). V lost 3 bases and J lost 5, with 13 bases in between. The CDR3 runs to 15 residues. Full variable domain (rest looked up from reference TRBV19 and TRBJ2-2): DGGITQSPKYLFRKEGQNVTLSCEQNLNHDAMYWYRQDPGQGLRLIYYSQIVNDFQKGDIAEGYSVSREKKESFPLTVTSAQKNPTAFYLCASSMGPAGTGELFFGEGSRLTVL.

This clone occurred once. This sequence joins TRBV5-1 and TRBJ1-1; maybe TRBD1 (5 bases). Germline V lookup: CDR1 SGHRS, CDR2 YFSETQ. The length of the CDR3 is 14 residues. V lost 0 bases and J lost 5, with 11 bases in between. The CDR3 reads CASSLVLGDTEAFF. In nucleotides, the CDR3 is TGCGCCAGCAGCTTGGTATTAGGGGATACTGAAGCTTTCTTT.